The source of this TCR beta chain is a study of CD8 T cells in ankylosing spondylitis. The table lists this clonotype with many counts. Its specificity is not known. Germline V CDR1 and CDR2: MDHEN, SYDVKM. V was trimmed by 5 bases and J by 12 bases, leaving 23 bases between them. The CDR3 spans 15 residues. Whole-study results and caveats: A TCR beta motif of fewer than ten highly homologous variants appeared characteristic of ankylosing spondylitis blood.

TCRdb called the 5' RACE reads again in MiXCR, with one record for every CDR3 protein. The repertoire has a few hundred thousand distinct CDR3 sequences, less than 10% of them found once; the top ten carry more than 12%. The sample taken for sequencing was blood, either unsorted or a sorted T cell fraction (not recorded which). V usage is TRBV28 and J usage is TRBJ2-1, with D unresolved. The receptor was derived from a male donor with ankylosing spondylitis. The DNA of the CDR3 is TGTGCCAGCAGTCCTCCTGGTCTAGGAGCTTATGGGCAGTTCTTC. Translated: CASSPPGLGAYGQFF.